This is a list of T cell receptor beta chains from one sample in a study of shared clonotypes between healthy human individuals. The method was immunoSEQ multiplex PCR; TCRdb's version includes in-frame clones alone and lacks a portion of them. The sample gives about 1.9 million clones, roughly 95% of which show up once; less than 2% is in the top ten. The sequenced material came from naive CD8+ T cells from PBMCs. The receptors come from a young man in good health. Some clones in this sample may be carry-over from other donors' samples. Both conserved end residues are part of each CDR3. A D gene is named only where the DNA matches it firmly. Where a row states a size, it is once, few, many or the class of an expanded clone; other rows omit it.

CDR3nt	CDR3aa	abundance	j_gene	d_gene	v_gene
TGTGCCAGCAGCCTCCAGGGGACCTATGGCTACACCTTC	CASSLQGTYGYTF	.	TRBJ1-2	.	TRBV7-9
TGTGCCAGCAGTTTGGAGGTGGGGGCGGTAAAACTGTTTTTT	CASSLEVGAVKLFF	.	TRBJ1-4	.	TRBV28
TGCGCCAGCAGCCAGACTAGCGGGAGTCTCTTAGAGACCCAGTACTTC	CASSQTSGSLLETQYF	.	TRBJ2-5	TRBD2	TRBV4-3
TGCGCCAGCAGCCCCGGGTCACACACTGAAGCTTTCTTT	CASSPGSHTEAFF	.	TRBJ1-1	.	TRBV5-1
TGTGCCAGCAGCTTGGGAGACGACGCTTTCTTT	CASSLGDDAFF	few	TRBJ1-1	.	TRBV5-6
TGTGCCAGCAGCCTTAAGGACAACTACGAGCAGTACTTC	CASSLKDNYEQYF	.	TRBJ2-7	.	TRBV7-7
TGTGCCTATAACCCGCGGCCTCGCCGATTCCAAGAGACCCAGTACTTC	CAYNPRPRRFQETQYF	once	TRBJ2-5	.	TRBV11-2
TGTGCCAGCAGTCCGGGACAGGTCGTCGACGAGCAGTACTTC	CASSPGQVVDEQYF	.	TRBJ2-7	TRBD1	TRBV2
TGTGCCAGCGAGACAGGGGAAGGAAACACCATATATTTT	CASETGEGNTIYF	.	TRBJ1-3	TRBD1	TRBV2
TGTGCCAGCAGTTTACGGGACAGGGTTCAAGTTGGTGGCTACACCTTC	CASSLRDRVQVGGYTF	.	TRBJ1-2	TRBD1	TRBV27
TGTGCCAGCAGCACACAGGGAGATACGCAGTATTTT	CASSTQGDTQYF	.	TRBJ2-3	.	TRBV9
TGTGCCAGCAGTTTCCTAGCAGGGGGGACTAATGAAAAACTGTTTTTT	CASSFLAGGTNEKLFF	.	TRBJ1-4	TRBD1	TRBV6-5
TGTGCCAGCAGCTTTTTGGTCCGGGACAGGGGCCTTAACACTGAAGCTTTCTTT	CASSFLVRDRGLNTEAFF	.	TRBJ1-1	TRBD1	TRBV11-2
TGTGCCAGCAGCTTTGGCAGGGCAAACACTGAAGCTTTCTTT	CASSFGRANTEAFF	.	TRBJ1-1	.	TRBV7-8
TGTGCCAGCAGTTTGTCGACAGGGGGCTACGAGCAGTACTTC	CASSLSTGGYEQYF	.	TRBJ2-7	TRBD1	TRBV27
TGTGCCAGTCACGACCGGGACAGGGGGATGAGCACTGAAGCTTTCTTT	CASHDRDRGMSTEAFF	once	TRBJ1-1	TRBD1	TRBV19
TGTGCCAGCAGCTTAACGTTCGGGAGGGCAAATGAGCAGTTCTTC	CASSLTFGRANEQFF	.	TRBJ2-1	TRBD2	TRBV7-3
TGTGCCAGCAGCGTAAGGGCGGGGGGAAAGGATGAGCAGTTCTTC	CASSVRAGGKDEQFF	.	TRBJ2-1	TRBD2	TRBV9
TGTGCCAGCAGCCAAAGAGGGGCGGGAATTACAGATACGCAGTATTTT	CASSQRGAGITDTQYF	.	TRBJ2-3	.	TRBV14
TGTGCCAGCAGCTCCGGACTAGCGGAGAACAATGAGCAGTTCTTC	CASSSGLAENNEQFF	.	TRBJ2-1	TRBD2	TRBV7-3
TGTGCCAGCAGCCTAGCGGCGCGTCGCAGAGGCTACGAGCAGTACTTC	CASSLAARRRGYEQYF	.	TRBJ2-7	TRBD2	TRBV27
TGTGCCAGTGCGACCAGGGGGAAGGAGACCCAGTACTTC	CASATRGKETQYF	.	TRBJ2-5	TRBD1	TRBV27
TGCAGCGTCGGACTAGCGGGGTCCTACGAGCAGTACTTC	CSVGLAGSYEQYF	.	TRBJ2-7	TRBD2	TRBV29-1
TGTGCCAGCAGCAAAAGGGACTCCTTTATAAGGAATGAGCAGTTCTTC	CASSKRDSFIRNEQFF	once	TRBJ2-1	.	TRBV21-1
TGTGCCAGCAGCTTGGATGGACAGGGTAATCATGGCTACACCTTC	CASSLDGQGNHGYTF	.	TRBJ1-2	TRBD1	TRBV5-4
TGTGCCAGCAGCCCGACAGGGGGCTTAGACACCATATATTTT	CASSPTGGLDTIYF	.	TRBJ1-3	TRBD1	TRBV5-5
TGTGCCAGCAGCTTTTTCAGGGCCGGAGGGTACGAGCAGTACTTC	CASSFFRAGGYEQYF	.	TRBJ2-7	.	TRBV7-2
TGTGCCAGCAGCTCGCTACGAGCCTTGAGACAGGAAAACTATGGCTACACCTTC	CASSSLRALRQENYGYTF	.	TRBJ1-2	.	TRBV28
TGCGCCAGCAGCTTGGAAGAGGGACAGGGTTACAATGAGCAGTTCTTC	CASSLEEGQGYNEQFF	.	TRBJ2-1	TRBD1	TRBV5-1
TGTGCCAGCAGCCCAAGGGCAAAAAACACTGAAGCTTTCTTT	CASSPRAKNTEAFF	.	TRBJ1-1	.	TRBV7-9
TGTGCCAGCAGCTTTGAATACGATGAAGCTTTCTTT	CASSFEYDEAFF	.	TRBJ1-1	.	TRBV13
TGTGCCAGCAGTTTCTCCGCTATGAACACTGAAGCTTTCTTT	CASSFSAMNTEAFF	.	TRBJ1-1	.	TRBV28
TGTGCCTGGAGTGTACTTGCCGGGGGCGCCCATGGCTACACCTTC	CAWSVLAGGAHGYTF	.	TRBJ1-2	.	TRBV30
TGTGCCACCTTCACCCGAACAGGGGGCGACTATGGCTACACCTTC	CATFTRTGGDYGYTF	.	TRBJ1-2	TRBD1	TRBV19
TGTGCCAGCAGCTTAGGGTTCCGGGGCGCGGGGGACATTCAGTACTTC	CASSLGFRGAGDIQYF	.	TRBJ2-4	TRBD2	TRBV11-2
TGTGCCAGCAGTTTATGGCGGGATAGACAGTTCTTC	CASSLWRDRQFF	.	TRBJ2-1	.	TRBV28
TGTGCCTGGAGTGTTGGGGGTACATACGAGCAGTACTTC	CAWSVGGTYEQYF	.	TRBJ2-7	.	TRBV30
TGCGCCAGCAGTGAGCCCCCGAGCTCCTACAATGAGCAGTTCTTC	CASSEPPSSYNEQFF	.	TRBJ2-1	.	TRBV10-2
TGCAGCGTTTTAGGGACAGGGTTGAATGAGCAGTTCTTC	CSVLGTGLNEQFF	.	TRBJ2-1	TRBD1	TRBV29-1
TGTGCCAGCAGCGATGAATACGAGCAGTACTTC	CASSDEYEQYF	.	TRBJ2-7	.	TRBV9
TGTGCCAGCTATGGCGGGCTAGCGGGATTGGGGGAGCAGTACTTC	CASYGGLAGLGEQYF	.	TRBJ2-7	TRBD2	TRBV27